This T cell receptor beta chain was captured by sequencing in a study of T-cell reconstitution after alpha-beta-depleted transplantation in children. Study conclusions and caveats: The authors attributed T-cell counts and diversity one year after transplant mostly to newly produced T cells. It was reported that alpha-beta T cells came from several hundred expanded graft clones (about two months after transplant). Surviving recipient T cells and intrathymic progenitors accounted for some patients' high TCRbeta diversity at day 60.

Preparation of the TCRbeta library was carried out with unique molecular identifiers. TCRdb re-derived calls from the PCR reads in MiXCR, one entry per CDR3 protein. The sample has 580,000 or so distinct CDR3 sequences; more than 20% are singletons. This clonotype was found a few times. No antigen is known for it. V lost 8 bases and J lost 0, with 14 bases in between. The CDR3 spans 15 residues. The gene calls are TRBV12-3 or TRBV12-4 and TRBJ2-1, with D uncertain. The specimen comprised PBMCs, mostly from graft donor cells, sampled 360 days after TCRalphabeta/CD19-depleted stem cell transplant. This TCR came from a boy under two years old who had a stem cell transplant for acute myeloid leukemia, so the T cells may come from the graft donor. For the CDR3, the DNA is TGTGCCAGCGCTCCTGGAGCGCCCTCCTACAATGAGCAGTTCTTC. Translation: CASAPGAPSYNEQFF.